Detailed here is one T cell receptor beta chain. The data were taken from a study of blood T cell repertoires in COVID-19. At the level of the study: The United States, Italy and Spain provided the acute and convalescent COVID-19 samples. Sources were T cells, B-cell-depleted T cells, or PBMCs; the material itself was cDNA or gDNA.

Per the original data handling: Amplified reference gene primers provided the basis for estimating nucleated cell counts. Produced via immunoSEQ multiplex PCR; TCRdb's table is partial and in-frame only. Clone size and the V and J calls come from that table; the DNA yielded D and trimming. The sample has over 100,000 clones, roughly 90% seen once. Trimming pared 5 bases from V and 7 bases from J, leaving 12 bases between. The CDR3 consists of 13 residues. The germline gives CDR1 MNHEY, CDR2 SMNVEV (reference sequence). Material for sequencing was peripheral blood. The rearrangement uses TRBV27 and TRBJ1-5, with D possibly being TRBD1 (5 bases). The receptor comes from a human donor with acute or convalescent COVID-19. The donor label of this sample is uncertain. CDR3 bases: TGTGCCAGCAGTCCCCAGGGCAGGCAGCCCCAGCATTTT. This gives the protein CASSPQGRQPQHF.